This T cell receptor (beta chain) was sequenced during a study of beta chain features in type 1 diabetes. Germline CDR1 reads SGDLS; CDR2 reads YYNGEE. The CDR3 sequence is 16 residues long. V lost 4 bases to trimming and J lost 6 bases; unmatched junction nucleotides: 11. The investigators reverse transcribed all of the isolated RNA, so they sequenced expressed TCRB transcripts. The protocol was immunoSEQ multiplex PCR, while the TCRdb copy is restricted to in-frame clones and leaves out a portion. The sample records about 900,000 clones, roughly 15% being singletons. This chain joins TRBV9 and TRBJ2-3; 10 positions match TRBD1. Sequenced: naive CD4+ T cells from blood. The TCR comes from a woman aged 18-29 years in good health. The CDR3 sequence: CASSLRRDRGYDTQYF. Written as DNA, the CDR3 is TGTGCCAGCAGCCTCCGCCGGGACAGGGGTTATGATACGCAGTATTTT.